This T cell receptor (beta chain) derives from a study of T cell repertoires in cytomegalovirus infection. Across the whole study: It was the public TCR beta signatures that indicated both CMV infection and matching HLA type.

This clonotype was counted between two and nine times. One entry per CDR3 protein, called by TCRdb with MiXCR from the reads. The data show 200,000 to 300,000 distinct CDR3 sequences, around 8.7% seen once. The CDR3 has 14 amino acids. V was shortened by 5 bases and J by 0 bases, with 10 bases between the two germline ends. CDR1 and CDR2 (germline): SGHTA, FQGNSA. Sequenced sample: PBMCs. The receptor comes from a human donor in good health (CMV status not recorded). Some clones in this sample may be carry-over from other donors' samples. The gene calls are TRBV7-2 and TRBJ1-2; D possibly corresponds to TRBD1 (6 bases). The CDR3 sequence is CASSPQGPNYGYTF. In DNA, the CDR3 is TGTGCCAGCAGCCCACAGGGACCTAACTATGGCTACACCTTC. Looking up the rest from reference TRBV7-2 and TRBJ1-2 gives the full variable domain: GAGVSQSPSNKVTEKGKDVELRCDPISGHTALYWYRQSLGQGLEFLIYFQGNSAPDKSGLPSDRFSAERTGGSVSTLTIQRTQQEDSAVYLCASSPQGPNYGYTFGSGTRLTVV.